The TCR beta chain described here comes from a study of long-term antiretroviral therapy in people with HIV. Study conclusions and caveats: Repertoires looked antigen-experienced, with only a slight naive shift after ART. Following ART, diversity rose but still fell short of transplant donor controls.

Concerning this clone: What it recognizes is unknown.

V lost 4 bases and J lost 0, with 10 bases in between. Germline values: CDR1 GTSNPN, CDR2 SVGIG (reference sequence). The length of the CDR3 is 13 residues. At survey level, the immunoSEQ assay was run in its v3.0 version. What sequencing targeted per sample was about 35,000-55,000 T-cell genomes. This table comes from immunoSEQ multiplex PCR, and its TCRdb copy is limited to in-frame clones, with some not included. The sample has about 30,000 clones; roughly 84% are singletons. The sequence was collected from a man in his forties with HIV. This sample comprised unsorted PBMCs, obtained 3 years after starting antiretroviral therapy. V usage is TRBV30 and J usage is TRBJ2-7; weak D call: TRBD1 (6 bases). CDR3 sequence (DNA): TGTGCCTGGACACAGGGTCTCTCCTACGAGCAGTACTTC. Its protein is CAWTQGLSYEQYF.